This entry lists 21 T cell receptor beta chains sequenced from one sample in a study of T cells of healthy individuals. MiXCR, applied by TCRdb to the 5' RACE reads, yields one record per CDR3 protein. This sample has over 95,000 distinct CDR3 sequences, with approximately 18% found just once. Receptor source: a human donor in good health.

This clonotype was counted between two and nine times. The CDR3, as DNA: TGTGCCAGCAGCTCCCATGGGACAGGTTCTAATTCACCCCTCCACTTT. It specifies CASSSHGTGSNSPLHF. The chain joins TRBV11-1 to TRBJ1-6, with 8 bases lining up with TRBD1. The V segment lost 4 bases and the J segment 6 bases; nucleotides outside the gene matches: 8. The germline CDR1 and CDR2 sequences are SGHAT and FQDESV (reference sequence). The CDR3 consists of 16 residues.

This clonotype was detected many times. This chain connects TRBV11-2 to TRBJ2-7; D may match TRBD1 or TRBD2 (6 bases each). Germline V gives CDR1 SGHAT, CDR2 FQNNGV. The V gene lost 3 bases and the J gene lost 1 base, with 19 bases spanning the gap. The CDR3 has 17 amino acids. The CDR3 DNA reads TGTGCCAGCAGCTTGTCCCCGACGGGGGCTCGGTCCTACGAGCAGTACTTC. It is translated as CASSLSPTGARSYEQYF.

Details on this clonotype: Possible read error: a much larger clone is one base away. The chain recombines TRBV29-1 with TRBJ2-5, with D maybe TRBD2 (7 bases). V shed 6 bases and J shed 2 bases, with 16 bases lying between them. Looked up from germline, CDR1 is SQVTM and CDR2 is ANQGSEA. The CDR3 extends over 14 amino acids. The chain's CDR3 is CSVSGTTFQETQYF. CDR3 DNA sequence: TGCAGCGTCAGCGGGACAACCTTTCAAGAGACCCAGTACTTC.

This clonotype showed up many times. The CDR3 coding sequence is TGTGCCAGCAGCTTAGTTACTAGCGGGAGTCGGACCCAGTACTTC. Translated: CASSLVTSGSRTQYF. V is TRBV7-2 and J is TRBJ2-5; 11 bases agree with TRBD2. Germline assignment: CDR1 SGHTA and CDR2 FQGNSA. Trimming removed 1 base from V and 7 bases from J; junction bases left unmatched: 5. The CDR3 is 15 residues long.

The chain carries TRBV20-1 and TRBJ2-7, with 10 positions matching TRBD2. The CDR3 is 16 amino acids. CDR1 DFQATT and CDR2 SNEGSKA come from the germline V gene (reference sequence). With V trimmed by 0 bases and J by 4 bases, 9 bases remained unmatched. The CDR3 nucleotides read TGCAGTGCTAGAGATCTCCTAGCGGGAGAGGTTTACGAGCAGTACTTC. Residues: CSARDLLAGEVYEQYF.

This clonotype was counted between two and nine times. V is TRBV12-3 or TRBV12-4 and J is TRBJ2-5; 13 bases align to TRBD2. The J segment lost 1 base and the V segment lost 7 bases, leaving 18 bases of the junction unmatched. The CDR3 length is 20 residues. CDR3 sequence reads: CASNLRALAGGRGTQETQYF. The CDR3 DNA reads TGTGCCAGCAACCTAAGGGCACTAGCGGGGGGGAGGGGAACCCAAGAGACCCAGTACTTC.

This clonotype was observed a few times. The chain has TRBV6-2 or TRBV6-3 and TRBJ2-4, with a possible D match to TRBD2 (6 bases). V gave up 5 bases and J gave up 0 bases, with 14 bases separating them. Germline CDR1 MNHEY, CDR2 SVGEGT. The CDR3 loop spans 16 amino acids. CDR3 region: CASSGRGVVAKNIQYF. The CDR3 DNA is TGTGCCAGCAGTGGACGCGGGGTGGTAGCCAAAAACATTCAGTACTTC.

Ten or more counts support this clonotype. J is TRBJ2-1 and V is TRBV4-3; TRBD2 matches at 13 bases. This CDR3 has 17 residues. The V segment lost 0 bases and the J segment 8 bases; nucleotides outside the gene matches: 7. Per the germline V gene, CDR1 is LGHNA and CDR2 is YSLEER. CDR3 in DNA: TGCGCCAGCAGCCAAGATTTACTAGCGGGGGGGCACGATGAGCAGTTCTTC. Translating gives CASSQDLLAGGHDEQFF.

This clonotype came up a few times. V gene TRBV3-1 combines with J gene TRBJ2-7; 9 bases agree with TRBD2. The CDR3 is 16 residues long. The V gene's germline CDR1 is LGHDT and CDR2 YNNKEL (reference sequence). V lost 1 base, J lost 2 bases, and 6 bases stayed unmatched. The CDR3 DNA follows: TGTGCCAGCAGCCAAGGCCTAGCGGGGAAACCCTACGAGCAGTACTTC. Its protein is CASSQGLAGKPYEQYF.

The V call is TRBV19, the J call TRBJ2-4; D is ambiguous. The CDR3 sequence is 17 residues long. Per the germline V gene, CDR1 is LNHDA and CDR2 is SQIVND (reference sequence). V lost 3 bases and J lost 1, with 16 bases in between. CDR3 nucleotides: TGTGCCAGTAGTATCCCGGTGGCCAGAATGGCCAAAAACATTCAGTACTTC. It yields the protein CASSIPVARMAKNIQYF.

This clonotype is labeled as medium-sized. This chain links TRBV29-1 with TRBJ1-2; TRBD1 aligns across 8 bases. The germline V gene has CDR1 SQVTM and CDR2 ANQGSEA. There are 13 residues in the CDR3. V was pared by 7 bases and J by 0 bases, with 4 bases of the junction left unmatched. CDR3 amino acids: CSAGQGANYGYTF. CDR3 DNA sequence: TGCAGCGCCGGACAGGGAGCTAACTATGGCTACACCTTC.

The sample holds a few counts of this clonotype. The chain employs TRBV20-1 and TRBJ1-2, with unresolved D. V shed 6 bases and J shed 6 bases, with 17 bases lying between them. Germline V gene data show CDR1 as DFQATT and CDR2 as SNEGSKA (reference sequence). This CDR3 has 13 amino acids. The CDR3 nucleotides read TGCAGTGCCAAGTCGGGTTCGGGAGATGGCTACACCTTC. Amino acid sequence: CSAKSGSGDGYTF.

This clonotype was seen a handful of times. The V gene is TRBV5-1, the J gene TRBJ2-1, with TRBD1 identical over 8 bases. V gave up 5 bases and J gave up 3 bases; unmatched junction bases: 7. The CDR3 totals 15 residues. Germline CDR1 is SGHRS and CDR2 is YFSETQ. DNA of the CDR3: TGCGCCAGCAGGGCACAGGGGGGCGACTACAATGAGCAGTTCTTC. This encodes CASRAQGGDYNEQFF.

This clonotype was observed a few times. The chain combines TRBV5-6 with TRBJ1-2, with D possibly being TRBD1 (5 bases). There are 15 residues in the CDR3. The ends were cut back, 5 bases at V and 6 bases at J, with 20 bases in the middle. Germline lookup yields CDR1 SGHDT and CDR2 YYEEEE. CDR3 sequence (DNA): TGTGCCAGCAGACCAGAAGGGGCCCCAGATAATGGCTACACCTTC. It yields the protein CASRPEGAPDNGYTF.

A few counts support this clonotype. The chain links TRBV9 to TRBJ2-3, with a tentative D call TRBD2 (5 bases). The V gene's germline CDR1 is SGDLS and CDR2 YYNGEE. The V end was cut by 0 bases, the J end by 0 bases, with 11 bases between. The CDR3 loop spans 16 amino acids. CDR3 bases: TGTGCCAGCAGCGTAGGACTAACCCCGAGCACAGATACGCAGTATTTT. This codes for CASSVGLTPSTDTQYF.

This clonotype was seen repeatedly, ten times or more. The chain is built from TRBV19 and TRBJ2-1, with a tentative D call TRBD2 (7 bases). The length of the CDR3 is 15 residues. Trimming took off 7 bases at V and 1 base at J, with 14 bases between the two ends. Germline V lookup: CDR1 LNHDA, CDR2 SQIVND (reference sequence). Here the CDR3 DNA reads TGTGCCAGTAATCGGGGGGCTAGTTCCTACAATGAGCAGTTCTTC. It yields the protein CASNRGASSYNEQFF.

The chain links TRBV6-5 to TRBJ2-1, with D hard to call. The ends were cut back, 3 bases at V and 6 bases at J, with 12 bases in the middle. This CDR3 is built from 14 residues. Germline V lookup: CDR1 MNHEY, CDR2 SVGAGI. The CDR3 sequence is CASSYSERVNEQFF. Written as DNA, the CDR3 is TGTGCCAGCAGTTATTCGGAGCGTGTCAATGAGCAGTTCTTC.

This clonotype turned up a few times. This chain joins TRBV5-1 and TRBJ1-2; TRBD1 matches 7 bases. This CDR3 spans 14 amino acids. Losses at the gene ends were 4 bases for V and 4 bases for J; bases not matched to a gene: 7. CDR1 is SGHRS and CDR2 is YFSETQ in the germline V gene. The CDR3: CASSPGQATYGYTF. The CDR3 DNA reads as TGCGCCAGCAGCCCTGGACAGGCCACCTATGGCTACACCTTC.

This clonotype came up many times. CDR3 nucleotide sequence: TGTGCCAGCAGTTCTCGACAGGGGGATAATGAAAAACTGTTTTTT. Protein: CASSSRQGDNEKLFF. The chain couples TRBV27 to TRBJ1-4; the match to TRBD1 covers 9 bases. This CDR3 has 15 residues. V shed 4 bases, J shed 4 bases, and the junction held 4 bases outside the gene matches. Germline V gene sequence: CDR1 MNHEY, CDR2 SMNVEV (reference sequence).

This clonotype was seen ten or more times. This chain uses TRBV20-1 with TRBJ1-3; 7 nucleotides align to TRBD1. The V gene's germline CDR1 is DFQATT and CDR2 SNEGSKA (reference sequence). The CDR3 has 13 amino acids. With V trimmed by 6 bases and J by 4 bases, 6 bases remained unmatched. The CDR3, as DNA: TGCAGTGCCTTACAGGGGTTGGGAAACACCATATATTTT. Protein product: CSALQGLGNTIYF.

J is TRBJ2-6 and V is TRBV5-1, with 8 bases aligning to TRBD1. Germline V gene sequence: CDR1 SGHRS, CDR2 YFSETQ. Trimming at V came to 3 bases and at J to 2 bases, leaving 7 bases not matched to a gene. The CDR3 contains 17 residues. Here the CDR3 reads CASSSGTGVTGANVLTF. The CDR3 coding sequence is TGCGCCAGCAGCTCCGGGACAGGAGTCACTGGGGCCAACGTCCTGACTTTC.